Sequencing of this T cell receptor (beta chain) was carried out in a study of cytomegalovirus exposure and HLA in healthy donors. With regard to this clone: Antigen specificity is unknown.

The PCR employed 60 Vbeta primers together with 13 Jbeta primers. Libraries were prepared by immunoSEQ multiplex PCR; TCRdb keeps only in-frame clonotypes and omits some of them. The table has over 150,000 clones, almost 85% seen once. This CDR3 has 15 amino acids. Trimming cost V 4 bases and J 4 bases, with 16 bases left between them. The germline gives CDR1 LNHNV, CDR2 YYDKDF (reference sequence). Study-wide results and limits: Rarity characterized most TCR sequences, yet some public TCRs appeared in many donors. More clonal expansion characterized HLA-associated TCR beta chains than equally common others in a later analysis. Altogether, 150 to 200 TCR beta chains were recorded as cytomegalovirus-associated.

The chain couples TRBV15 to TRBJ2-5; a weak D match, TRBD1 (8 bases). The sequenced sample was PBMCs. The source is a boy aged 2-9 years in good health and CMV-seronegative. The CDR3 protein is CATSTRQGRGETQYF. The CDR3 DNA reads as TGTGCCACCAGCACAAGACAGGGGAGGGGAGAGACCCAGTACTTC.